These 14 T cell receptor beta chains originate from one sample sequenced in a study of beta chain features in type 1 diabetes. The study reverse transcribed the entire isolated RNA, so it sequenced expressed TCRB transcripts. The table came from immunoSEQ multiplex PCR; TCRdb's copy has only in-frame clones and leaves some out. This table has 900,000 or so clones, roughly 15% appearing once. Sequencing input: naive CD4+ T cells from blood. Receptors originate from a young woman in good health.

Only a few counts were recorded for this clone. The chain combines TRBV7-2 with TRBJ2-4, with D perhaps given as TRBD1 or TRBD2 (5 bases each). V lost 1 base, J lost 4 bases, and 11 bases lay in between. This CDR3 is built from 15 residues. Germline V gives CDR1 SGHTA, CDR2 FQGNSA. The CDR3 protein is CASSLGGTIKNIQYF. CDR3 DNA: TGTGCCAGCAGCTTAGGGGGGACGATAAAAAACATTCAGTACTTC.

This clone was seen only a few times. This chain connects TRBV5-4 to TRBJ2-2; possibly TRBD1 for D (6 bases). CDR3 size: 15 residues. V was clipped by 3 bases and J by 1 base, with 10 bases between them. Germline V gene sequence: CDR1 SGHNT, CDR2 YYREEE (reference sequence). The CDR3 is CASSSTGLNTGELFF. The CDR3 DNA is TGTGCCAGCAGCTCCACAGGGTTGAACACCGGGGAGCTGTTTTTT.

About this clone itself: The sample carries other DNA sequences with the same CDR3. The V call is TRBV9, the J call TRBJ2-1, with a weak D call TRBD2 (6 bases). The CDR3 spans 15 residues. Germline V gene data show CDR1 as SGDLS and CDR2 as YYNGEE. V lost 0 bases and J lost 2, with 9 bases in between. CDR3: CASSVVGGTYNEQFF. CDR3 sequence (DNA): TGTGCCAGCAGCGTAGTCGGCGGGACCTACAATGAGCAGTTCTTC.

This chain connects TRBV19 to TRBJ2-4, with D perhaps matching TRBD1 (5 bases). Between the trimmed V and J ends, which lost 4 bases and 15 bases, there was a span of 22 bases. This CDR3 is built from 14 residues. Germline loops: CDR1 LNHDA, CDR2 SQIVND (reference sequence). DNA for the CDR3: TGTGCCAGTAGTACCAGGGTTACGGTCCCGAGTAGGTACTTC. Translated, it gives CASSTRVTVPSRYF.

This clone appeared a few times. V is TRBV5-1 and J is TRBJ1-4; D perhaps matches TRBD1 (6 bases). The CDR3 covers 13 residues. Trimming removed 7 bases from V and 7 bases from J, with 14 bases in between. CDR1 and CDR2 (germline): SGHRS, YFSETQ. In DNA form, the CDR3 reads TGCGCCAGCTCCCGGGACATCGGTGAAAAACTGTTTTTT. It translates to CASSRDIGEKLFF.

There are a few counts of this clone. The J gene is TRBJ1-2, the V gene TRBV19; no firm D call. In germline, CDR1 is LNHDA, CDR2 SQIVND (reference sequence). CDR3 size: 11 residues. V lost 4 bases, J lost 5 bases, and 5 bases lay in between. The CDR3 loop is CASSTGYGYTF. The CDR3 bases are TGTGCCAGTAGTACCGGTTATGGCTACACCTTC.

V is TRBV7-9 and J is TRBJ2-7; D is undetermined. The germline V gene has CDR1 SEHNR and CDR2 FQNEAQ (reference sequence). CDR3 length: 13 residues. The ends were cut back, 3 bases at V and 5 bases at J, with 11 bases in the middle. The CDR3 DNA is TGTGCCAGCAGCTTTCTAGGTCCCGACGAGCAGTACTTC. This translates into CASSFLGPDEQYF.

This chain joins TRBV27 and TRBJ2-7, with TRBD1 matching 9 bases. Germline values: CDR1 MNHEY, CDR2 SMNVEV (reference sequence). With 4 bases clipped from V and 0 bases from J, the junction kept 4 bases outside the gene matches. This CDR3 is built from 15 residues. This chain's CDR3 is CASSSPGQGSYEQYF. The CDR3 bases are TGTGCCAGCAGTTCCCCGGGACAGGGCTCCTACGAGCAGTACTTC.

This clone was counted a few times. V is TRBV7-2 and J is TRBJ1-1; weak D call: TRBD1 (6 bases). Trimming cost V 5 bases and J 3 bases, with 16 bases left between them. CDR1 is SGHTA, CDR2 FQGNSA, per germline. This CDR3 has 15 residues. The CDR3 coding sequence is TGTGCCAGCAGCCCACAGGGAATAAGCTACACTGAAGCTTTCTTT. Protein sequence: CASSPQGISYTEAFF. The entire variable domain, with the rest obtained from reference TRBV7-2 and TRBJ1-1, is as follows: GAGVSQSPSNKVTEKGKDVELRCDPISGHTALYWYRQSLGQGLEFLIYFQGNSAPDKSGLPSDRFSAERTGGSVSTLTIQRTQQEDSAVYLCASSPQGISYTEAFFGQGTRLTVV.

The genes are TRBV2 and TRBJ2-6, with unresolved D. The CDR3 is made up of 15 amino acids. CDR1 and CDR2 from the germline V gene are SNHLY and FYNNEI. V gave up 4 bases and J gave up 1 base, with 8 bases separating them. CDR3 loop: CASSGGLSGANVLTF. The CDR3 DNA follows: TGTGCCAGCAGTGGAGGTTTGTCTGGGGCCAACGTCCTGACTTTC.

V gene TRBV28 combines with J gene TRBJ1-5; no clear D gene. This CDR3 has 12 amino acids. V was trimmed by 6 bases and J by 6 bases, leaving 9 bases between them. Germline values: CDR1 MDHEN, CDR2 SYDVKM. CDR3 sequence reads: CASRLNGQPQHF. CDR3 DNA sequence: TGTGCCAGCAGGTTAAATGGTCAGCCCCAGCATTTT.

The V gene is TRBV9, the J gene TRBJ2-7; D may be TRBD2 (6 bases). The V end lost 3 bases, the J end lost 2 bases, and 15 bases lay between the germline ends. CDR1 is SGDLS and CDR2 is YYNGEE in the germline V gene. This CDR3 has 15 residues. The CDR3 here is CASSAAPTSTYEQYF. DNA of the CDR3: TGTGCCAGCAGCGCAGCCCCGACTAGTACCTACGAGCAGTACTTC.

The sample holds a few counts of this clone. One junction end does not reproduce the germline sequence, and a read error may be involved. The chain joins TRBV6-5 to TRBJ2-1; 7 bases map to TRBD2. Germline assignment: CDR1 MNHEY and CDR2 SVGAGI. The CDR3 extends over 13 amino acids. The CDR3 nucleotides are TGTGCCATCAGTGAGTCTTTACTAGCGAGTCAGTTCTTC. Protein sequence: CAISESLLASQFF.

The CDR3 loop is CASSLSGRRGETQYF. The CDR3 nucleotides are TGTGCCAGCAGCTTATCCGGGAGAAGGGGGGAGACCCAGTACTTC. V usage is TRBV7-9 and J usage is TRBJ2-5; D possibly uses TRBD1 or TRBD2 (6 bases each). V was cut by 2 bases and J by 5 bases, with 15 bases left in between. The germline CDR1 and CDR2 sequences are SEHNR and FQNEAQ (reference sequence). This CDR3 comprises 15 residues.